This T cell receptor beta chain stems from a study of cytomegalovirus exposure and HLA in healthy donors (TCRdb year 2017). In terms of the full investigation: According to an earlier analysis of 587 of the donors, 150 million to 200 million T cells yielded 90 million to 130 million unique TCR beta sequences and about 300 Gb of sequence data. Around 320 gigabases of sequencing data and 78 million or so unique TCR sequences were included in an early release covering several hundred HLA-typed donors. Of the roughly 400 genotyped donors, around 81% fell in the genetic ancestry cluster associated with self-reported Caucasian donors. The study was designed to test whether signatures of past pathogen exposure could be identified by cataloging public T cell receptors. The T cell repertoires of 666 subjects were profiled by immunosequencing and related to cytomegalovirus serostatus. In addition to the first cohort of about 650 subjects, a separate validation cohort of some 120 different subjects was used. The study combined high-throughput TCR immunosequencing, statistical association of individual TCRs with disease status, and machine learning to predict cytomegalovirus infection status. In a later analysis, previously published TCR beta repertoires from 500 to 750 donors were re-analyzed and high-resolution HLA genotyping was added so that TCR occurrence patterns could be studied. In the later analysis, no new phenotypic data were used to find candidate immune exposures; instead, reliance was placed on TCR beta sequences and their occurrence across donors. To decide whether each TCR beta V gene segment behaved as functional or pseudogenic, an earlier analysis of fewer than 750 of the donors relied on high-throughput TCR beta sequencing. Donor age, sex, ethnicity and CMV serostatus were compiled alongside the repertoire data. A later genetic analysis used genome-wide SNP genotypes for 398 of the 666 donors, treating that subset as a discovery cohort. All discovery cohort repertoires had been generated using a single sequencing platform. HLA typing included class I and class II loci at four-digit resolution. The number of typed donors differed by locus: about 629-630 for A, B, C, DRB1 and DQB1; about 520 for DQA1; 600 to 610 for DPA1; and about 470 for DPB1. Roughly five DR-DQ haplotypes were handled as single units for association and clustering, since linkage in the cohort was strong. Among a few hundred genotyped donors of the cohort, an average of roughly 240,000 unique TCR beta nucleotide sequences were sequenced per donor, around 20% of them non-productive. Broader findings and caveats from the paper: For the cohort, immune exposure information was limited to CMV serostatus. Across donors, most TCR sequences were observed very rarely, whereas some public TCRs were present in many individuals. The cohort was sequenced for TCR beta chains only, and without alpha or paired-chain data the features that could be detected were limited. In a later analysis, several top co-occurrence clusters were reported to appear linked to parvovirus B19, influenza, CMV and Epstein-Barr virus. A few of the identified cytomegalovirus-associated TCR beta chains were confirmed in vitro to be specific for cytomegalovirus antigens. The earlier analysis of about 600 of the donors excluded some 15 rarely observed V segments, including chromosome 9 orphons, because counts were too low. Presence/absence analyses assumed roughly uniform sequencing depth across donors, an assumption that may not hold. According to a later analysis, TCR association rates differed among HLA loci, with DRB1 alleles showing the most associated TCRs and HLA-C alleles showing the fewest. Compared with the approximately 600-donor mean, donors in an Asian-associated ancestry cluster had fewer N-insertions in productive TCRs, according to a later genetic analysis. According to a later analysis, most CMV-associated TCR beta chains appeared to be HLA-restricted, and the HLA associations seemed to be driven largely by CMV exposure. Because HLA typing was unavailable for some donors at each locus, only the typed subset was used in association tests. A later analysis associated about 17,000 TCR beta sequences with specific HLA alleles at a false discovery rate of 0.05. A later analysis found that HLA-associated TCR beta chains were more clonally expanded and had lower generation probabilities than equally common non-associated chains. The 87-base-pair reads could not distinguish some IMGT-functional V segments, including TRBV6-2 and TRBV6-3, so those segments were excluded. A further reported finding was that TCR beta sequences accurately predicted the HLA-A and HLA-B alleles for most subjects in the first cohort. When HLA alleles, especially DR and DQ, strongly co-occurred, attributing TCR associations to individual alleles was difficult. Correlated functional status among segregating V segments might reflect linkage disequilibrium, but an unknown experimental factor could not be ruled out. The classifier was reported to diagnose cytomegalovirus status with high specificity and sensitivity in both the original cohort and the validation cohort. A later genetic analysis associated a missense DCLRE1C variant with V-gene and J-gene trimming of TCR beta chains, and an independent cohort replicated the association. Broadly in line with IMGT annotations, most TCR beta V segments showed up in productive rearrangements about 87% or about 30% of the time in an earlier analysis of under 700 of the donors. It was suggested by the authors that the approach could potentially be generalized to other disease states and immunological phenotypes. The study gave a list of under 200 TCR beta chains associated with cytomegalovirus. A cluster of highly shared sequence variants was judged likely to represent a technical artifact of the sequencing pipeline.

In total, fewer than 750 healthy bone marrow donors made up the cohort. Cohort members were all nominally healthy when sampled, although unrecorded immune exposures were likely present. The donor was CMV seropositive and was included in the group of approximately 300 seropositive cohort members. Every donor gave a peripheral blood sample, and the peripheral blood mononuclear cells from that sample were used for TCR beta sequencing. Genomic DNA extraction from the blood cell samples was performed with the Qiagen DNeasy Blood Extraction Kit. As regards this clone: The antigen it recognizes is unknown. No much larger clone exists at a distance of one base, and base qualities are not known.

The library was obtained by the immunoSEQ multiplex PCR assay. A mixture of 60 forward primers for TCR Vbeta segments and 13 reverse primers for TCR Jbeta segments was used in the multiplex PCR. A multiplex PCR assay on genomic DNA amplified the CDR3 region of rearranged TCR beta genes. The Illumina HiSeq System was used to sequence the amplified TCR beta libraries as 87-base-pair reads. From the authors' description of their analysis: A later analysis tallied 70 million to 100 million unique TCR beta chains across the 666 repertoires, and some 10 million of those chains were shared by two or more donors. A nearest-neighbor algorithm error-corrected the raw reads and collapsed the reads into unique sequences, merging closely related sequences to remove PCR and sequencing errors. CDR3 sequences were aligned to IMGT reference sequences to assign V, D and J gene segments. For a sequence to be retained, a match of at least six nucleotides to both a V gene segment and a J gene segment was required. A rearrangement was called productive if the CDR3 had no stop codons and remained in frame with V and J, and every other rearrangement was called non-productive. CDR3 was defined according to IMGT convention as the region running from the second conserved V-encoded cysteine to the conserved J-encoded phenylalanine. Sequences without an unambiguous match to a single V gene segment were excluded from the earlier analysis of about 600 of the donors. An earlier analysis of a few hundred of the donors classified V segments as functional when productive rearrangements were above 56.7% and as segregating when the standard deviation between donors was above 5%. A statistical classification framework was built to diagnose cytomegalovirus status from the catalog of TCR beta chain sequences. A later analysis assigned V and J genes by comparing TCR nucleotide sequences with IMGT/GENE-DB human TR gene sequences. The TCRdist pipeline was used in a later analysis to assign CDR3 sequences and most-parsimonious VDJ recombination scenarios. A later analysis defined each TCR beta chain by its CDR3 amino acid sequence plus V-gene family, and excluded reads lacking a unique V-gene family. As a way to deal with suspected cross-contamination and a sequencing artifact, a later analysis dropped hundreds of nucleotide sequences that were highly shared and had low generation probability. A later analysis calculated a clonal expansion index for each public chain from normalized within-repertoire ranks of inferred template counts. In a later analysis, generation probabilities were computed using a VDJ recombination model fitted to out-of-frame rearrangements, and the results were checked against IGoR. Hypergeometric tests were used in a later analysis to score TCR-TCR, TCR-HLA and TCR-CMV co-occurrence, with a repertoire-size bias correction applied to the TCR pairs. In a later analysis, false discovery rates were estimated by permuting HLA or CMV assignments 20 times. A later analysis grouped co-occurring TCRs with DBSCAN, adding TCRdist sequence similarity when clustering within HLA-allele-positive subsets. For co-occurrence clustering, repertoires with fewer than 30,000 or more than 120,000 public chains were excluded, along with 5 or 6 repertoires with anomalous nucleotide sharing. The source is immuneACCESS, and TCRdb retained only in-frame sequences with V and J called. Part of the clones is not carried over; for the studies checked, unresolved V genes explain less than half of this, and the remainder is unexplained. V, J and clone size reflect that table, while D and trimming were determined from the DNA. The sample table records about 160,000 clones; under 75% of these occur just once. Of the sample, around 7% falls within the top ten clones.

Inclusive of the bounding cysteine and phenylalanine, the CDR3 is 14 residues long. Only the CDR3 portion is preserved as DNA: 42 bases, with reading frame beginning at the first base. The germline V gene yields MNHEY for CDR1 and SVGAGI for CDR2. Trimming takes 2 bases from V and 5 bases from J, and the germline ends sit 12 bases apart. Sample: PBMCs. This chain is built from TRBV6-5 and TRBJ1-1; the D gene is perhaps TRBD1, on 6 matching bases. This TCR was recovered from a middle-aged man in good health and CMV-seropositive. The CDR3 region: CASSYGSGVTEAFF. DNA sequence: TGTGCCAGCAGTTACGGGTCAGGGGTTACTGAAGCTTTCTTT.